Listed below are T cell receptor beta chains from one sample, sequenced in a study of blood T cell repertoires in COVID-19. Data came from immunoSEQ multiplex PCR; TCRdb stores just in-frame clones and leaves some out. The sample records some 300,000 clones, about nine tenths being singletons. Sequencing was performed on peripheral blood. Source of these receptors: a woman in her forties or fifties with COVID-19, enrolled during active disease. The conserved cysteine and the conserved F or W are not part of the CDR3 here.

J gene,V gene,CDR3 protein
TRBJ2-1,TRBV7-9,ASSFSRGDNEQF
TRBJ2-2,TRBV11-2,ASSKPASGVTGELF
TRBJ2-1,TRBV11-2,ASSFRNGDSPGYNEQF
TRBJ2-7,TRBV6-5,ASTESGNGPYEQY
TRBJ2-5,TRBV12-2,ASRLAIRRDEYQETQY
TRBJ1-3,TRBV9,ASSARGRGRAGNTIY
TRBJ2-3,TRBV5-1,ASSLVAGPITDTQY
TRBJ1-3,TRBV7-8,ASSPGLWAAGNTIY
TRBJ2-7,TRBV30,VSEGARREQY
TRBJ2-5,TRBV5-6,ASSLTAGIQETQY
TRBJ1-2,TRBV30,AWSSPSKEGYGYT
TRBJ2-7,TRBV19,ASSMGQGGSYEQY
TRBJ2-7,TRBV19,ASSREPSYEQY
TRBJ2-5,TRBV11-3,ASSLRGQGQETQY
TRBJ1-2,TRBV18,ASSQAGTGGVGYT
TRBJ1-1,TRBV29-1,SVTTGSEAF
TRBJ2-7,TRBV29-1,SVVRGIGSYEQY
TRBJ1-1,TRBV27,ASKKGQGNTEAF
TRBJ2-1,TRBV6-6,ASSWREHGEQF
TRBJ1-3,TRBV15,ATSRAPGSSGNTIY
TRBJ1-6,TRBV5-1,ASSRQASPNSPLH
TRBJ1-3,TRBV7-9,ASSLNRAGGNTIY
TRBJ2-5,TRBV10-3,AISEYPGPRAQY
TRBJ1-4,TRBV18,ASSPLPRTNEKLF
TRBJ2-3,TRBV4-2,ASSQAPQGSSTDTQY
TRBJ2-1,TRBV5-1,ASSFAGGSYNEQF
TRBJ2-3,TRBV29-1,SARLAASTDTQY
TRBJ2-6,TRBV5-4,ASSSGGTSYGANVLT
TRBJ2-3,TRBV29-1,SVVWRRPTDTQY
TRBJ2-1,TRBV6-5,ASSYKLYNEQF
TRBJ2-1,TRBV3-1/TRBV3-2,ATGLAEPNEQF
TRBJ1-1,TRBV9,ASSVGQGANTEAF
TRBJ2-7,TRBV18,ASSPYSGWEQY
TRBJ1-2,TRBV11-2,ASSPDRTYGYT
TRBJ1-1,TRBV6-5,ASRNTPGEAF
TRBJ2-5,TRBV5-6,ASSPRGGARQETQY
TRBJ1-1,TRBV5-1,ASSSGVANTEAF
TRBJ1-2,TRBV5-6,ASSLDVRGQGYT
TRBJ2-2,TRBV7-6,ASSFSGGPGELF
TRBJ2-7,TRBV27,ASSSGGGLYEQY
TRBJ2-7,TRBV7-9,ASRRAGHQYEQY
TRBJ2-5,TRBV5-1,ASSLIHWASGRLYQETQY
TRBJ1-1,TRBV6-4,ASSAPDRGPEAF
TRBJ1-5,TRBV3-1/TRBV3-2,ASSQDTGGKGQPQH
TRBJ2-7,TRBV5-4,ASSLPGGQGSYEQY
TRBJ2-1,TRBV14,ASSHRHGVRDEQF
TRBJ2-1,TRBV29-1,SVGGLAGDYNEQF
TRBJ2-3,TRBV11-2,ASTLRAGVVDTQY
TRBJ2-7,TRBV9,ASSVNTNYEQY
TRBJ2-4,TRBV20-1,SAIGTDIQY
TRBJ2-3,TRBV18,ASSQGLARDTQY
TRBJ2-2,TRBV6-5,ACGGMNTGELF